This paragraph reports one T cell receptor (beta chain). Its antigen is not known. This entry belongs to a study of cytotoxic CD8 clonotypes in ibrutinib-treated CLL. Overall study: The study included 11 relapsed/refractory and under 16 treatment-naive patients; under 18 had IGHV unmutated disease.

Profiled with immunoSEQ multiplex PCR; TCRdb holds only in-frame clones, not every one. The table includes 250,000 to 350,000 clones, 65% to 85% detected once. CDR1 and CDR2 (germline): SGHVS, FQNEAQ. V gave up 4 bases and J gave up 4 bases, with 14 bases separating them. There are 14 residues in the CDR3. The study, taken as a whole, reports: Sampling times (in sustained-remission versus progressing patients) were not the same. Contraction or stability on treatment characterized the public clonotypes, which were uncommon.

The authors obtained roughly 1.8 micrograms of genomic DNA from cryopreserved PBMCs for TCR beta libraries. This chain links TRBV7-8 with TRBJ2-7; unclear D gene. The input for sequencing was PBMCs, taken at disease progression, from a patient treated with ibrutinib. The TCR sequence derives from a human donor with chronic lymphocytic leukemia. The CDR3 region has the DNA TGTGCCAGCAGCTATAACAGTAAACCTTACGAGCAGTACTTC. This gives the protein CASSYNSKPYEQYF.